This is a list of T cell receptor beta chains from one sample in a study of neurological immune-mediated disorders. TCRdb passed the 5' RACE reads through MiXCR, listing each CDR3 protein once. The data show approximately 86,000 distinct CDR3 sequences, 2.6% seen once. Sequencing input: PBMCs. The receptor source for this set is a woman in her thirties with multiple sclerosis. Each CDR3 is given with its conserved first and last residue. The D gene is left open where the match is weak. Sizes are listed as once, few or many counts, or a class when the clone is expanded.

size	D	V	J	CDR3	DNA
many	NA	TRBV7-9	TRBJ2-3	CASSLQDNTQYF	TGTGCCAGCAGCTTACAGGATAATACGCAGTATTTT
many	TRBD1	TRBV28	TRBJ1-1	CATGQGRLRDTEAFF	TGTGCCACCGGACAGGGTCGTTTGCGGGACACTGAAGCTTTCTTT
many	NA	TRBV12-3/TRBV12-4	TRBJ2-1	CASSPSREQFF	TGTGCCAGCAGTCCTAGCAGGGAGCAGTTCTTC
many	TRBD1	TRBV7-2	TRBJ1-5	CASSLQQGAFQPQHF	TGTGCCAGCAGCTTACAACAGGGGGCTTTTCAGCCCCAGCATTTT
many	NA	TRBV7-2	TRBJ1-1	CASSLRARGYAEAFF	TGTGCCAGCAGCTTAAGGGCGAGGGGATATGCTGAAGCTTTCTTT
many	NA	TRBV3-1	TRBJ1-3	CASSQDEHQSGNTIYF	TGTGCCAGCAGCCAAGATGAGCATCAGTCTGGAAACACCATATATTTT
few	TRBD1	TRBV6-2/TRBV6-3	TRBJ2-1	CASSDRDSVYNEQFF	TGTGCCAGCAGCGACCGGGACAGCGTTTACAATGAGCAGTTCTTC
many	NA	TRBV28	TRBJ2-7	CASTPRAGPYEQYF	TGTGCCAGCACCCCACGGGCGGGACCGTACGAGCAGTACTTC
many	NA	TRBV25-1	TRBJ1-4	CASSPGRQNEKLFF	TGTGCCAGCAGCCCGGGACGGCAAAATGAAAAACTGTTTTTT
many	TRBD2	TRBV28	TRBJ2-3	CASEGLADTADTQYF	TGTGCCAGCGAAGGACTAGCGGACACAGCAGATACGCAGTATTTT